This T cell receptor beta chain was identified during a study of vaccination and CD4 T cells after COVID-19. The Oncomine TCR Beta short-read assay sequenced DNA from cultured CD4+ T cells. Using its own MiXCR run on the PCR reads, TCRdb lists one record per CDR3 protein. This sample has some 13,000 distinct CDR3 sequences, with about a third found just once. Treatment of the sample: approximately nine-day PBMC culture with coronavirus spike peptide pools or control peptides (ViraFEST assay). With regard to this clonotype: No antigen is known for it.

Germline CDR1 is SEHNR and CDR2 is FQNEAQ (reference sequence). V dropped 5 bases and J dropped 4 bases, with 6 bases sitting between them. This CDR3 is 11 amino acids long. Sequenced sample: CD4+ T cells from blood, cultured in vitro. The clonotype originates from a human donor who had recovered from COVID-19. This chain uses TRBV7-9 with TRBJ2-7; D call uncertain. In DNA, the CDR3 is TGTGCCAGCAGCCGTGGGTACGAGCAGTACTTC. Translating gives CASSRGYEQYF. Variable domain in full (rest from reference TRBV7-9 and TRBJ2-7): DTGVSQNPRHKITKRGQNVTFRCDPISEHNRLYWYRQTLGQGPEFLTYFQNEAQLEKSRLLSDRFSAERPKGSFSTLEIQRTEQGDSAMYLCASSRGYEQYFGPGTRLTVT.